Following are 22 T cell receptor beta chains from one sample sequenced in a study of blood T cell repertoires in COVID-19. Data came from immunoSEQ multiplex PCR; TCRdb stores just in-frame clones and leaves some out. The table records approximately 360,000 clones, about 87% of them present only once. Material for sequencing was PBMCs or T cells enriched from blood (not recorded which). The origin of the receptors is a man aged 35-49 years in a cohort exposed to, infected with or recovered from COVID-19 (not recorded which).

The chain employs TRBV19 and TRBJ1-5, with 7 bases that match TRBD1. After removal of 5 bases from V and 7 bases from J, the junction contained 5 bases not matched to a gene. Germline lookup yields CDR1 LNHDA and CDR2 SQIVND (reference sequence). The CDR3 is 13 amino acids. The CDR3 nucleotides are TGTGCCAGTAGTGGGGACAGAGGACAGCCCCAGCATTTT. The encoded protein is CASSGDRGQPQHF.

The chain couples TRBV11-2 to TRBJ2-1, with D perhaps TRBD2 (6 bases). CDR3 length: 17 residues. V lost 0 bases, J lost 11 bases, and 23 bases lay in between. The germline V gene has CDR1 SGHAT and CDR2 FQNNGV. CDR3 sequence: CASSLDPPLGGSGKQFF. The CDR3 bases are TGTGCCAGCAGCTTAGACCCCCCACTGGGGGGTTCGGGGAAGCAGTTCTTC.

V and J are TRBV11-3 and TRBJ2-1; D perhaps matches TRBD2 (5 bases). Germline assignment: CDR1 SGHNT and CDR2 YENEEA. The ends were cut back, 2 bases at V and 2 bases at J, with 7 bases in the middle. The CDR3 extends over 14 amino acids. Here the CDR3 reads CASSLSGAYNEQFF. The CDR3 bases are TGTGCCAGCAGCTTAAGCGGAGCCTACAATGAGCAGTTCTTC.

The V call is TRBV29-1, the J call TRBJ2-1; no firm D call. Trimming shortened V by 4 bases and J by 4 bases, and 5 bases separated the two germline ends. The germline gives CDR1 SQVTM, CDR2 ANQGSEA. The CDR3 totals 11 residues. The CDR3 region is CSVVIYNEQFF. The CDR3 coding sequence is TGCAGCGTTGTAATATACAATGAGCAGTTCTTC.

This clone was counted a single time. The V gene is TRBV30, the J gene TRBJ2-7; D might be TRBD2 (5 bases). This CDR3 is 10 amino acids long. Germline CDR1 reads GTSNPN; CDR2 reads SVGIG (reference sequence). The V gene lost 2 bases and the J gene lost 7 bases, with 6 bases spanning the gap. The CDR3: CAWSSGEQYF. CDR3 coding DNA: TGTGCCTGGAGTTCGGGAGAGCAGTACTTC.

This chain uses TRBV21-1 with TRBJ1-6. TRBV21-1 is noted as a pseudogene. The CDR3 covers 15 residues. This CDR3 reads CASRVIAGRYSPLHF. For the CDR3, the DNA is TGTGCCAGCAGAGTAATCGCAGGGAGGTATTCACCCCTCCACTTT.

This chain links TRBV6-5 with TRBJ1-1; 7 bases line up with TRBD1. In germline, CDR1 is MNHEY, CDR2 SVGAGI. CDR3 length: 15 amino acids. J was trimmed by 5 bases and V by 3 bases; bases with no gene match: 9. The CDR3 loop is CASSYSNRGYTEAFF. CDR3 sequence (DNA): TGTGCCAGCAGTTATTCAAACAGGGGATATACTGAAGCTTTCTTT.

This clone was seen more than once but under ten times. V and J are TRBV29-1 and TRBJ2-1; D possibly corresponds to TRBD2 (6 bases). Germline V CDR1 and CDR2: SQVTM, ANQGSEA. CDR3 length: 15 amino acids. Trimming pared 2 bases from V and 5 bases from J, leaving 16 bases between. CDR3 DNA sequence: TGCAGCGTTGAATTGGCGGGGAGGAGGCACAATGAGCAGTTCTTC. Its translation is CSVELAGRRHNEQFF.

The genes are TRBV5-4 and TRBJ2-1, with 8 bases identical to TRBD2. This CDR3 comprises 15 residues. CDR1 and CDR2 (germline): SGHNT, YYREEE (reference sequence). With V trimmed by 2 bases and J by 9 bases, 10 bases remained unmatched. CDR3 protein: CASSLVTSGGGEQFF. CDR3 in DNA: TGTGCCAGCAGCTTAGTTACTAGCGGAGGGGGTGAGCAGTTCTTC. Full variable domain (remainder filled in from reference TRBV5-4 and TRBJ2-1): ETGVTQSPTHLIKTRGQQVTLRCSSQSGHNTVSWYQQALGQGPQFIFQYYREEENGRGNFPPRFSGLQFPNYSSELNVNALELDDSALYLCASSLVTSGGGEQFFGPGTRLTVL.

The chain has TRBV3-1 (or the pseudogene TRBV3-2) and TRBJ1-2; 9 bases map to TRBD1. The CDR3 runs 15 residues. Germline V gene sequence: CDR1 LGHDT, CDR2 YNNKEL (reference sequence). The V segment lost 4 bases and the J segment 2 bases; nucleotides outside the gene matches: 5. In DNA form, the CDR3 reads TGTGCCAGCAGCCTCGGGACAGGGCCCAACTATGGCTACACCTTC. This sequence encodes CASSLGTGPNYGYTF.

This sequence joins TRBV4-1 and TRBJ2-2; TRBD2 is a possible D gene (6 bases). Per germline, CDR1 MGHRA and CDR2 YSYEKL. This CDR3 has 16 amino acids. V was cut by 1 base and J by 5 bases, with 14 bases left in between. The CDR3 reads CASSQVWGDRTGELFF. The CDR3 region has the DNA TGCGCCAGCAGCCAAGTATGGGGGGATAGGACCGGGGAGCTGTTTTTT.

The V call is TRBV5-3, the J call TRBJ1-2; D is perhaps TRBD1 (6 bases). TRBV5-3 is identified as an open reading frame with a role that is uncertain. V lost 5 bases and J 4 bases, leaving 15 bases between the germline ends. The CDR3 extends over 14 amino acids. CDR3 loop: CARRCWGRGYGYTF. CDR3 nucleotide sequence: TGTGCCAGAAGATGTTGGGGGCGCGGCTATGGCTACACCTTC.

The chain couples TRBV5-1 to TRBJ2-7; no firm D call. The CDR3 length is 14 residues. Germline assignment: CDR1 SGHRS and CDR2 YFSETQ. The V and J ends lost 3 bases and 2 bases respectively, with 12 bases between them. In DNA, the CDR3 is TGCGCCAGCAGCTCTATCCAGGTCCCCTACGAGCAGTACTTC. It yields the protein CASSSIQVPYEQYF.

The chain joins TRBV2 to TRBJ1-2; 7 bases are a match to TRBD1. The junction had 10 bases not matched to a gene; V was cut back by 7 bases and J by 5 bases. Germline-derived CDR1 and CDR2 are SNHLY and FYNNEI. The CDR3 totals 14 residues. The CDR3 loop reads CASIPQTGTYGYTF. The CDR3 DNA reads as TGTGCCAGCATTCCACAGACAGGGACGTATGGCTACACCTTC.

The chain links TRBV20-1 to TRBJ2-3, with D perhaps TRBD2 (5 bases). Trimming pared 3 bases from V and 4 bases from J, leaving 23 bases between. Germline CDR1 DFQATT, CDR2 SNEGSKA (reference sequence). The CDR3 is 17 amino acids. The CDR3 reads CSASKMFGLGPADTQYF. In DNA, the CDR3 is TGCAGTGCTAGTAAGATGTTCGGACTGGGCCCCGCAGATACGCAGTATTTT.

This clone was seen more than once but under ten times. This chain connects TRBV6-5 to TRBJ1-2; 7 bases are shared with TRBD1. The J segment lost 8 bases and the V segment lost 3 bases, leaving 6 bases of the junction unmatched. The CDR3 spans 13 residues. CDR1 is MNHEY, CDR2 SVGAGI, per germline. CDR3 sequence reads: CASSYGTAEGYTF. In DNA, the CDR3 is TGTGCCAGCAGTTATGGGACAGCCGAGGGCTACACCTTC.

The CDR3: CASSVGVGGAETQYF. The CDR3, as DNA: TGTGCCAGCAGCGTAGGTGTGGGAGGGGCGGAGACCCAGTACTTC. The gene calls are TRBV9 and TRBJ2-5; 7 bases agree with TRBD2. The CDR3 has 15 amino acids. After removal of 0 bases from V and 5 bases from J, the junction contained 7 bases not matched to a gene. CDR1 is SGDLS and CDR2 is YYNGEE in the germline V gene.

J is TRBJ2-1 and V is TRBV19; 13 positions agree with TRBD2. There are 19 residues in the CDR3. Germline CDR1 and CDR2: LNHDA and SQIVND (reference sequence). Unmatched junction bases numbered 13, after V lost 5 bases and J lost 3 bases. The CDR3: CASSPTSGRSLTIYNEQFF. DNA for the CDR3: TGTGCCAGTAGTCCGACTAGCGGGAGGTCCCTTACTATCTACAATGAGCAGTTCTTC.

This chain joins TRBV6-6 and TRBJ1-1; no definite D call. The CDR3 is 15 residues long. Trimming stripped 6 bases from V and 3 bases from J, with 17 bases between. The germline V gene has CDR1 MNHNY and CDR2 SVGAGI (reference sequence). Written as DNA, the CDR3 is TGTGCCAGCAGCACCGACCTAGGTGGTCACACTGAAGCTTTCTTT. Its translation is CASSTDLGGHTEAFF.

Only one count was recorded for this clone. V usage is TRBV29-1 and J usage is TRBJ1-3; 7 nucleotides agree with TRBD1. The CDR3 runs to 14 residues. Per germline, CDR1 SQVTM and CDR2 ANQGSEA. Losses at the gene ends were 7 bases for V and 8 bases for J; bases not matched to a gene: 14. The CDR3 spells CSAWTGGGVDTIYF. The CDR3 DNA is TGCAGCGCGTGGACAGGCGGCGGGGTGGACACCATATATTTT.

The chain uses TRBV2 and TRBJ2-7; 8 nucleotides line up with TRBD1. Trimming removed 7 bases from V and 5 bases from J; junction bases left unmatched: 10. The CDR3 contains 14 residues. Germline V gene data show CDR1 as SNHLY and CDR2 as FYNNEI. The CDR3 nucleotides are TGTGCCAGCAATCTTGGACAGGGAACCCACGAGCAGTACTTC. This encodes CASNLGQGTHEQYF.

The chain carries TRBV28 and TRBJ2-5; weak D call: TRBD1 (6 bases). Germline CDR1 and CDR2: MDHEN and SYDVKM. Trimming shortened V by 5 bases and J by 5 bases, and 15 bases separated the two germline ends. The CDR3 has 14 amino acids. The chain's CDR3 is CASSLTGFGETQYF. DNA of the CDR3: TGTGCCAGCAGTCTTACAGGGTTCGGGGAGACCCAGTACTTC.